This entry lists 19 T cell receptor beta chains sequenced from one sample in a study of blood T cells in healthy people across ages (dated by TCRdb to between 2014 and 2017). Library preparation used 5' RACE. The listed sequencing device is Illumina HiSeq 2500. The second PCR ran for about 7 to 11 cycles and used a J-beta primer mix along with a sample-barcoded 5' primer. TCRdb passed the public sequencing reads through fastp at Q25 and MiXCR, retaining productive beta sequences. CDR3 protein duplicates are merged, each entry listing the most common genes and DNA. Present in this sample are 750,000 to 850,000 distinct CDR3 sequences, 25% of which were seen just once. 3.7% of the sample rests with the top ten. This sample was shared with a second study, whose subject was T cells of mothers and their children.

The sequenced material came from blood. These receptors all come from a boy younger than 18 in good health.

The chain's CDR3 is CASSLFPGWGVDEQFF. As DNA, the CDR3 is TGTGCCAGCAGCTTATTCCCGGGATGGGGTGTGGATGAGCAGTTCTTC. This chain uses TRBV7-9 with TRBJ2-1; a possible D gene is TRBD2 (5 bases). The V end was cut by 2 bases, the J end by 8 bases, with 19 bases between. Germline lookup yields CDR1 SEHNR and CDR2 FQNEAQ (reference sequence). The length of the CDR3 is 16 residues.

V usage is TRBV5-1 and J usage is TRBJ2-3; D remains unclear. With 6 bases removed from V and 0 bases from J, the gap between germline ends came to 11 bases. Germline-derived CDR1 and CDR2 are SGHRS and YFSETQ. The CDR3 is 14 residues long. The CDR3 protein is CASTSRPSTDTQYF. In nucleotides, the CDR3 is TGCGCCAGCACGTCCCGGCCCAGCACAGATACGCAGTATTTT.

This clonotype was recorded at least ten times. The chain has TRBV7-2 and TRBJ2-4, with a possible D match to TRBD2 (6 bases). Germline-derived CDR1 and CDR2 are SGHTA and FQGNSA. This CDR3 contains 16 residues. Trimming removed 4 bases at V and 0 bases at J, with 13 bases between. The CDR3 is CASSSLADLAKNIQYF. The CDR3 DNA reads TGTGCCAGCAGCTCTTTAGCGGACCTAGCCAAAAACATTCAGTACTTC.

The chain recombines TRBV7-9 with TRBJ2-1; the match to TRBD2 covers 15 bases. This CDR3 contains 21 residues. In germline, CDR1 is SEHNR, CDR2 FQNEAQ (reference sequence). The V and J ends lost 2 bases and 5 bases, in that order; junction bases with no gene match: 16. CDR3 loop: CASSLIWSGTSGRNGDNEQFF. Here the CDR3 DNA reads TGTGCCAGCAGCTTAATTTGGTCGGGGACTAGCGGGAGGAATGGGGACAATGAGCAGTTCTTC.

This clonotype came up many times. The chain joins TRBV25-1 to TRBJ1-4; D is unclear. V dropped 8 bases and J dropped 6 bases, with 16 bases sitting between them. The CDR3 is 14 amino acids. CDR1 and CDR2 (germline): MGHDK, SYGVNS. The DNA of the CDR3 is TGTGCCAGCTCCTGGACGGATGGAGATGAAAAACTGTTTTTT. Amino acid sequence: CASSWTDGDEKLFF.

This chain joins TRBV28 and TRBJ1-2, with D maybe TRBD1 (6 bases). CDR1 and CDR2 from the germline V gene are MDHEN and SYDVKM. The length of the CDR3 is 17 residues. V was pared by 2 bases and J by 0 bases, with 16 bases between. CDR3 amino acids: CASSLSRGQLSNYGYTF. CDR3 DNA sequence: TGTGCCAGCAGTTTAAGCCGGGGGCAGCTATCTAACTATGGCTACACCTTC.

Here the CDR3 reads CASSLDRGHDNEQFF. In DNA form, the CDR3 reads TGTGCCAGCAGTCTTGACAGGGGGCACGACAATGAGCAGTTCTTC. The chain joins TRBV6-5 to TRBJ2-1; 10 positions match TRBD1. CDR1 MNHEY and CDR2 SVGAGI come from the germline V gene. With 5 bases clipped from V and 5 bases from J, the junction kept 6 bases outside the gene matches. The CDR3 loop spans 15 amino acids.

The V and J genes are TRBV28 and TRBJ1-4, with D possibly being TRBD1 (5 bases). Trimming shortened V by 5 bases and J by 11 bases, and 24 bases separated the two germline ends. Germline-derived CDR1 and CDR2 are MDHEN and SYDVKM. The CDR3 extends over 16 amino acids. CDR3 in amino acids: CASSGGGGADYPKLFF. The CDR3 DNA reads TGTGCCAGCAGTGGGGGGGGTGGGGCAGACTACCCGAAACTGTTTTTT.

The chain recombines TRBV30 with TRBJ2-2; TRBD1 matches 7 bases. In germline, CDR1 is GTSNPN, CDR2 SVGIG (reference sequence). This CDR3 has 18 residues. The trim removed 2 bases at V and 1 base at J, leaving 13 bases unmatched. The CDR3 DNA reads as TGTGCCTGGAGTCTGCTGCCCAGAGGGACAGAGAACACCGGGGAGCTGTTTTTT. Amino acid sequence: CAWSLLPRGTENTGELFF.

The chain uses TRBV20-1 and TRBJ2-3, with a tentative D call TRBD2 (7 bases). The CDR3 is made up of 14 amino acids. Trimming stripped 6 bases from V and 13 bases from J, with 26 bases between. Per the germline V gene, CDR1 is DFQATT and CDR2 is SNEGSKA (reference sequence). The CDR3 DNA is TGCAGTGCACTCCTGGCGGGGGCCAACCCCAGGGAGTATTTT. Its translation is CSALLAGANPREYF.

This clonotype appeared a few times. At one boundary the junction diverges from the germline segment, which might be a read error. CDR3 amino acids: CASNQDLGGSGANVLTF. CDR3 DNA sequence: TGTGCCAGCAACCAAGATCTCGGGGGCTCTGGGGCCAACGTCCTGACTTTC. The rearrangement uses TRBV4-2 and TRBJ2-6; D possibly corresponds to TRBD2 (6 bases). The CDR3 length is 17 residues. Germline CDR1 is LGHNA and CDR2 is YNFKEQ.

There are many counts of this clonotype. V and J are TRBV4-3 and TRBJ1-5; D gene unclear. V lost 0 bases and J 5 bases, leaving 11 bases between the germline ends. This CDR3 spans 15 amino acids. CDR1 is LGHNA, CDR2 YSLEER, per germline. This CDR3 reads CASSQDPGYDQPQHF. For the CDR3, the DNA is TGCGCCAGCAGCCAAGATCCGGGGTACGATCAGCCCCAGCATTTT.

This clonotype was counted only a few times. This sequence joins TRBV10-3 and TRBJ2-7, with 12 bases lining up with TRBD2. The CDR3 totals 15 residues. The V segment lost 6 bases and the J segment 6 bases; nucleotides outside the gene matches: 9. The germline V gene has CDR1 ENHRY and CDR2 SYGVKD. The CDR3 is CAISEQTSGSREQYF. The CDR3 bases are TGTGCCATCAGCGAACAGACTAGCGGGAGTCGCGAGCAGTACTTC.

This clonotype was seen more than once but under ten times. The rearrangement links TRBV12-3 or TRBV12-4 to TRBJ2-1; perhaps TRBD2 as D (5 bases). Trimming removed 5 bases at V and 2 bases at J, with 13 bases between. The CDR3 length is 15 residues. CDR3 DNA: TGTGCCAGCAGTCCCTCGAGCGGCCCCTACAATGAGCAGTTCTTC. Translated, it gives CASSPSSGPYNEQFF.

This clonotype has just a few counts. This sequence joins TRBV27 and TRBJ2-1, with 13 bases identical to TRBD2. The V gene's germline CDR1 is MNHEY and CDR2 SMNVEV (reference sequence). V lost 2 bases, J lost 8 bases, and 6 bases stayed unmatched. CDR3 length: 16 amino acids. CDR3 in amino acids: CASSLTPTSGRHEQFF. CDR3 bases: TGTGCCAGCAGTTTAACCCCGACTAGCGGGAGGCATGAGCAGTTCTTC.

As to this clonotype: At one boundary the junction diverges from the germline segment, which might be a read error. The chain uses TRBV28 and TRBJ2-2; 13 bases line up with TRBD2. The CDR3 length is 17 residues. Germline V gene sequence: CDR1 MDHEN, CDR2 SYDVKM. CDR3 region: CASSPLAGGPNTGELFF. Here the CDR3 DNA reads TGTGCCAGCAGTCCACTAGCGGGAGGGCCGAATACCGGGGAGCTGTTTTTT.

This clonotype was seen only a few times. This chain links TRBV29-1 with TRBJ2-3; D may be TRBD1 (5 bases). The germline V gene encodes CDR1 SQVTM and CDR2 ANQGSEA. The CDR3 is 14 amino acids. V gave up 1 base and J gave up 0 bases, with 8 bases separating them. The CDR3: CSVEGGWSTDTQYF. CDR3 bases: TGCAGCGTTGAAGGGGGCTGGAGCACAGATACGCAGTATTTT.

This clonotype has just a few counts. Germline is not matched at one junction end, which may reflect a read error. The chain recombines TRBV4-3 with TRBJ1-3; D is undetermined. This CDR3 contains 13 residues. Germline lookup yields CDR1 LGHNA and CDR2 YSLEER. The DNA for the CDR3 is TGCGCCAGTAGCCAAGAGGTTCTGAGCGGTAGATATTTT. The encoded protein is CASSQEVLSGRYF.

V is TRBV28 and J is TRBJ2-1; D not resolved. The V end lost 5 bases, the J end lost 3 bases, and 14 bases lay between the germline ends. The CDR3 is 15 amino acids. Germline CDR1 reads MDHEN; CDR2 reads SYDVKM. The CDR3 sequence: CASSPRTENYNEQFF. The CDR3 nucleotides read TGTGCCAGCAGTCCGCGGACGGAGAACTACAATGAGCAGTTCTTC.